The clone carrying this TCR beta chain came up once. The antigen is not known. In the original processing: Out-of-frame sequences were removed, leaving 2 million to 2.5 million distinct TCRbeta sequences. Using immunoSEQ multiplex PCR, the repertoire was profiled, and TCRdb retains in-frame clones only, with some absent. Clone size and V and J calls were adopted from that table, with D and trimming inferred from the DNA. The sample lists under 35,000 clones, around 76% occurring once. Single viable CD3+CD4+CD8-CD45RO+ cells were sorted as the memory CD4+ T cells. Serostatus was set by detecting CMV pp150, pp28, p38, p52 IgG. This record belongs to a study of memory CD4+ T cells and cytomegalovirus serostatus. The CDR3 totals 17 residues. Trimming took 0 bases from V and 1 from J; bases not matched to a gene: 7. CDR1 and CDR2 from the germline V gene are SGHVS and FQNEAQ. Study-level results: A US-trained random forest predicted CMV serostatus with median AUC around 0.93. Each of around 69 CMV-associated TCRbeta sequences occurred in one to five individuals.

The TCR sequence derives from an adult in good health and CMV-seronegative. Some clones in this sample may be carry-over from other donors' samples. Input material: memory CD4+ T cells from blood. The chain employs TRBV7-8 and TRBJ1-2; 8 nucleotides line up with TRBD1. The DNA for the CDR3 is TGTGCCAGCAGCTTAGCCCAGGGGGCTATTCTTAACTATGGCTACACCTTC. As protein: CASSLAQGAILNYGYTF.